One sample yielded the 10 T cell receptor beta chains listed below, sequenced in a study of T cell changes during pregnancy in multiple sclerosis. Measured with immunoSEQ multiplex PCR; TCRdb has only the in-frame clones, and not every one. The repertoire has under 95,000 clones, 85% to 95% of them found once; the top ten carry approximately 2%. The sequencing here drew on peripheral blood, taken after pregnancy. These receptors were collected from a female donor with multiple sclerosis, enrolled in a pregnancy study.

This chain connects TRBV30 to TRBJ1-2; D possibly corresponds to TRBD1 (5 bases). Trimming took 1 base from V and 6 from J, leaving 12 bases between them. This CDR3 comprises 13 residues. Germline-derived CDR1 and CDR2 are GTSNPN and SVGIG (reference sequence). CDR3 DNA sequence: TGTGCCTGGAGTGCGGTAGGGGTGGATGGCTACACCTTC. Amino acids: CAWSAVGVDGYTF. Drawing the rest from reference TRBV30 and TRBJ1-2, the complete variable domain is SQTIHQWPATLVQPVGSPLSLECTVEGTSNPNLYWYRQAAGRGLQLLFYSVGIGQISSEVPQNLSASRPQDRQFILSSKKLLLSDSGFYLCAWSAVGVDGYTFGSGTRLTVV.

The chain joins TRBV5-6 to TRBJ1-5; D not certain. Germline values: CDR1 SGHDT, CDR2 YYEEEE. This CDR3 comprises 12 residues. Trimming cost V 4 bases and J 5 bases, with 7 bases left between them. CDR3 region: CASSLPYQPQHF. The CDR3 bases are TGTGCCAGCAGCCTACCCTATCAGCCCCAGCATTTT.

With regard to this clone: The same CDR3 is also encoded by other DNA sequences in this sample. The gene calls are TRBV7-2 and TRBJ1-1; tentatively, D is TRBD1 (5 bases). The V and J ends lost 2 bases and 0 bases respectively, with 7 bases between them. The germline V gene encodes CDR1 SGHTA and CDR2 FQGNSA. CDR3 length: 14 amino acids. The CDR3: CASSLTGMNTEAFF. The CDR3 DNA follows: TGTGCCAGCAGCTTAACAGGTATGAACACTGAAGCTTTCTTT.

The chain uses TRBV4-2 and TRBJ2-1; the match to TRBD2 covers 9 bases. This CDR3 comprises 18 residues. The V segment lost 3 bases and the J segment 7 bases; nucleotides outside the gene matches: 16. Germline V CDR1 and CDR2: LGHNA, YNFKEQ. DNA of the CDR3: TGTGCCAGCAGCCACCTCGATATAATAGCGGGGGAGGCAAATGAGCAGTTCTTC. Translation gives CASSHLDIIAGEANEQFF.

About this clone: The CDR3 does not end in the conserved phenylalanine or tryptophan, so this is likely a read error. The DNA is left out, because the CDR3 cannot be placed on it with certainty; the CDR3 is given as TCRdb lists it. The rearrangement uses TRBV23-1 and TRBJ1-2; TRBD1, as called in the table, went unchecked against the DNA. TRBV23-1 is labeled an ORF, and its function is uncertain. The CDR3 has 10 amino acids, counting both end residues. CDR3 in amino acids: CASSTEKNRL.

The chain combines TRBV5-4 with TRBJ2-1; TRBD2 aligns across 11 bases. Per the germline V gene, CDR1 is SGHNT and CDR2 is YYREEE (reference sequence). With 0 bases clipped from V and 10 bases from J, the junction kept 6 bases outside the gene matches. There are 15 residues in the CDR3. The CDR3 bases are TGTGCCAGCAGCTTGGGAGGGGCTAGCGGGAGGGAGCAGTTCTTC. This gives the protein CASSLGGASGREQFF.

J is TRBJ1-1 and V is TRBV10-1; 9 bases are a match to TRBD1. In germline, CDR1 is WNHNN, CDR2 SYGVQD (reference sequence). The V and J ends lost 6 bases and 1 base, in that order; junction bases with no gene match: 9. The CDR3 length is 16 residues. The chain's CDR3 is CASSITGGGRNTEAFF. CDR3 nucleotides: TGCGCCAGCAGCATTACAGGGGGCGGTCGGAACACTGAAGCTTTCTTT.

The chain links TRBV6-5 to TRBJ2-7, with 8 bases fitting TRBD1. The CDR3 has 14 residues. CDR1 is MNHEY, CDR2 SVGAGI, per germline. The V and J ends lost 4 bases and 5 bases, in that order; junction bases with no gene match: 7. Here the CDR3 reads CASSSGTGPNEQYF. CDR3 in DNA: TGTGCCAGCAGTTCCGGGACAGGACCTAACGAGCAGTACTTC.

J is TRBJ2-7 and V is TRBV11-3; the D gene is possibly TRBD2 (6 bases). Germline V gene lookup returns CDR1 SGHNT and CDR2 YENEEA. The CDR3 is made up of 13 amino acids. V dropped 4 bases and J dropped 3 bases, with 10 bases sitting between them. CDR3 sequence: CASSSWRDYEQYF. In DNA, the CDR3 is TGTGCCAGCAGCTCTTGGCGGGACTACGAGCAGTACTTC. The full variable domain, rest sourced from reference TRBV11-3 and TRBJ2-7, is EAGVVQSPRYKIIEKKQPVAFWCNPISGHNTLYWYLQNLGQGPELLIRYENEEAVDDSQLPKDRFSAERLKGVDSTLKIQPAELGDSAVYLCASSSWRDYEQYFGPGTRLTVT.

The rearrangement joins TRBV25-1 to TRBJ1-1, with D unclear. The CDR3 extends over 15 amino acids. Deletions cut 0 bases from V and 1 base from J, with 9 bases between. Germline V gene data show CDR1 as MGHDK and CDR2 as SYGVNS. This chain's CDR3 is CASSEYAQQNTEAFF. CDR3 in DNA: TGTGCCAGCAGTGAATATGCACAACAGAACACTGAAGCTTTCTTT.